One sample yielded the 32 T cell receptor beta chains listed below, sequenced in a study of shared clonotypes between healthy human individuals. Data came from immunoSEQ multiplex PCR; TCRdb stores just in-frame clones and leaves some out. The table includes 2,500,000 or so clones, 93% detected once. Sequences were obtained from naive CD4+ T cells from PBMCs. The subset was: CD45RA+ positively selected. The origin of the receptors is a man aged 18 to 29 in good health. Some clones in this sample may be carry-over from other donors' samples.

This rearrangement joins TRBV11-2 to TRBJ2-7, with D uncertain. There are 14 residues in the CDR3. Trimming removed 3 bases at V and 6 bases at J, with 15 bases between. Germline values: CDR1 SGHAT, CDR2 FQNNGV. This chain's CDR3 is CASSFFDRLVEQYF. In DNA, the CDR3 is TGTGCCAGCAGCTTTTTTGACCGCCTCGTCGAGCAGTACTTC.

The rearrangement uses TRBV5-1 and TRBJ1-1, with 7 bases matching TRBD1. There are 12 residues in the CDR3. Germline CDR1 and CDR2: SGHRS and YFSETQ. J lost 8 bases, V lost 4 bases, and 5 bases had no gene match. The CDR3 DNA is TGCGCCAGCAGCCATGACAGGGTCGAAGCTTTCTTT. Encoded protein: CASSHDRVEAFF.

This rearrangement joins TRBV21-1 to TRBJ2-7; the table gives TRBD2 as D, unverified against the DNA. TRBV21-1 is a known pseudogene. There are 15 residues in the CDR3. CDR3 coding DNA: TGTGCCAGACTAGAATGGGGTCGAGCCTCCTACGAGCAGTACTTC. Translation: CARLEWGRASYEQYF.

This sequence joins TRBV4-1 and TRBJ2-2; D not resolved. The CDR3 contains 16 residues. V shed 3 bases and J shed 3 bases, with 14 bases lying between them. Germline V gives CDR1 MGHRA, CDR2 YSYEKL. CDR3 nucleotides: TGCGCCAGCAGCCATCTGGGCCAGGACCACACCGGGGAGCTGTTTTTT. Encoded protein: CASSHLGQDHTGELFF.

There are a few counts of this clone. The V call is TRBV27, the J call TRBJ2-3; D is ambiguous. CDR1 is MNHEY and CDR2 is SMNVEV in the germline V gene (reference sequence). The CDR3 is 11 amino acids. The V end lost 3 bases, the J end lost 4 bases, and 2 bases lay between the germline ends. This CDR3 reads CASSFADTQYF. DNA for the CDR3: TGTGCCAGCAGTTTCGCAGATACGCAGTATTTT.

The DNA for the CDR3 is TGTGCCAGCAGCTTAGCCGCTTTTACCAACAATGAGCAGTTCTTC. It encodes CASSLAAFTNNEQFF. This chain joins TRBV7-9 and TRBJ2-1; D uncertain. Germline assignment: CDR1 SEHNR and CDR2 FQNEAQ (reference sequence). V dropped 0 bases and J dropped 5 bases, with 11 bases sitting between them. The CDR3 loop spans 15 amino acids.

The gene calls are TRBV7-2 and TRBJ2-7; D unresolved. V dropped 5 bases and J dropped 0 bases, with 17 bases sitting between them. Germline values: CDR1 SGHTA, CDR2 FQGNSA. CDR3 length: 16 residues. Written as DNA, the CDR3 is TGTGCCAGCAGCCCTCACCCTGAATTCCCCTCCTACGAGCAGTACTTC. It yields the protein CASSPHPEFPSYEQYF.

The chain has TRBV6-1 and TRBJ1-3, with D perhaps TRBD1 (5 bases). Between the trimmed V and J ends, which lost 3 bases and 1 base, there was a span of 7 bases. The CDR3 extends over 14 amino acids. CDR1 and CDR2 (germline): MNHNS, SASEGT. The CDR3 spells CASSDRASGNTIYF. In nucleotides, the CDR3 is TGTGCCAGCAGTGACAGGGCTTCTGGAAACACCATATATTTT.

The chain uses TRBV4-3 and TRBJ1-3, with a possible D match to TRBD1 (6 bases). The V gene lost 1 base and the J gene lost 1 base, with 14 bases spanning the gap. CDR3 length: 17 amino acids. Germline assignment: CDR1 LGHNA and CDR2 YSLEER. The CDR3, as DNA: TGCGCCAGCAGCCAAGGCGGGAGGGGGTTTTCTGGAAACACCATATATTTT. This gives the protein CASSQGGRGFSGNTIYF.

A remark on this clone: Other DNA sequences in the same sample also yield this CDR3. The rearrangement uses TRBV6-6 and TRBJ2-7; 9 bases are shared with TRBD1. The CDR3 extends over 14 amino acids. Germline CDR1 MNHNY, CDR2 SVGAGI (reference sequence). J lost 3 bases, V lost 6 bases, and 6 bases had no gene match. The DNA for the CDR3 is TGTGCCAGCAGCACCGGACAGGGGAGCTACGAGCAGTACTTC. This sequence encodes CASSTGQGSYEQYF.

The chain employs TRBV9 and TRBJ2-2; D unclear. Germline V gene sequence: CDR1 SGDLS, CDR2 YYNGEE. Between the trimmed V and J ends, which lost 0 bases and 5 bases, there was a span of 11 bases. CDR3 length: 15 amino acids. The CDR3 is CASSVGPGTTGELFF. The CDR3 DNA reads as TGTGCCAGCAGCGTAGGCCCGGGTACGACCGGGGAGCTGTTTTTT.

This clone was observed once. Within the sample, other DNA sequences also encode this same CDR3. The rearrangement joins TRBV6-5 to TRBJ1-2, with TRBD1 matching over 7 bases. Per the germline V gene, CDR1 is MNHEY and CDR2 is SVGAGI. J lost 2 bases, V lost 6 bases, and 3 bases had no gene match. This CDR3 is built from 13 residues. The CDR3 region has the DNA TGTGCCAGCAGCCCGGGACAGAACTATGGCTACACCTTC. It codes for CASSPGQNYGYTF.

The chain is built from TRBV5-1 and TRBJ2-5; the match to TRBD2 covers 7 bases. CDR1 and CDR2 from the germline V gene are SGHRS and YFSETQ. This CDR3 has 14 residues. V lost 4 bases, J lost 0 bases, and 3 bases stayed unmatched. The CDR3 DNA reads as TGCGCCAGCAGCGCTAGCGGTAACCAAGAGACCCAGTACTTC. Translating gives CASSASGNQETQYF.

This clone has a handful of counts. The chain carries TRBV30 and TRBJ1-1, with D unclear. The CDR3 has 13 residues. Germline CDR1 is GTSNPN and CDR2 is SVGIG (reference sequence). The germline V and J ends were trimmed by 0 bases and 3 bases, with 8 bases remaining between them. CDR3: CAWSVATDTEAFF. CDR3 nucleotide sequence: TGTGCCTGGAGTGTAGCAACGGACACTGAAGCTTTCTTT.

This clone has just one count. V usage is TRBV27 and J usage is TRBJ1-2, with TRBD1 identical over 8 bases. CDR1 and CDR2 from the germline V gene are MNHEY and SMNVEV (reference sequence). Trimming took 8 bases from V and 0 from J; bases not matched to a gene: 11. The CDR3 has 16 residues. The CDR3 DNA is TGTGCCAGCTCTCTTCACAGGGGGGCTACTAACTATGGCTACACCTTC. This encodes CASSLHRGATNYGYTF.

The chain recombines TRBV7-2 with TRBJ1-2; unclear D gene. CDR3 size: 13 residues. CDR1 SGHTA and CDR2 FQGNSA come from the germline V gene. V lost 5 bases and J 8 bases, leaving 15 bases between the germline ends. CDR3 DNA sequence: TGTGCCAGCAGCCCCTCTGGGGAAAGGGGCTACACCTTC. Amino acid sequence: CASSPSGERGYTF. Looking up the rest from reference TRBV7-2 and TRBJ1-2 gives the full variable domain: GAGVSQSPSNKVTEKGKDVELRCDPISGHTALYWYRQSLGQGLEFLIYFQGNSAPDKSGLPSDRFSAERTGGSVSTLTIQRTQQEDSAVYLCASSPSGERGYTFGSGTRLTVV.

To note about this clone: One end of the junction varies from germline; a read error may be responsible. The gene calls are TRBV30 and TRBJ1-2; D uncertain. There are 15 residues in the CDR3. CDR1 is GTSNPN and CDR2 is SVGIG in the germline V gene (reference sequence). CDR3 region: CAWSAPGPLNYSYTF. As DNA, the CDR3 is TGTGCCTGGAGTGCTCCGGGCCCCCTTAACTATAGCTACACCTTC.

This rearrangement joins TRBV7-6 to TRBJ2-7; TRBD1 might be the D (5 bases). The CDR3 consists of 14 residues. From germline, CDR1 is SGHVS and CDR2 FNYEAQ. Trimming removed 5 bases at V and 0 bases at J, with 11 bases between. The CDR3 reads CASSLRVSSYEQYF. CDR3 nucleotides: TGTGCCAGCAGCCTCAGGGTTAGCTCCTACGAGCAGTACTTC.

The rearrangement joins TRBV5-1 to TRBJ2-7; D perhaps matches TRBD2 (5 bases). CDR1 and CDR2 (germline): SGHRS, YFSETQ. There are 15 residues in the CDR3. The V gene lost 0 bases and the J gene lost 3 bases, with 13 bases spanning the gap. The CDR3 here is CASSLAGRTVYEQYF. The CDR3, as DNA: TGCGCCAGCAGCTTGGCCGGCCGGACTGTCTACGAGCAGTACTTC.

The chain carries TRBV12-5 and TRBJ2-1; the match to TRBD1 covers 8 bases. Germline V gene data show CDR1 as LGHNT and CDR2 as FRNRAP. Trimming took 9 bases from V and 0 from J; bases not matched to a gene: 7. The CDR3 sequence is 15 residues long. This CDR3 is CASRPTGGSYNEQFF. The CDR3 DNA reads TGTGCTAGCCGACCAACAGGGGGCTCCTACAATGAGCAGTTCTTC.

The chain links TRBV5-1 to TRBJ2-1, with D possibly being TRBD1 (5 bases). V dropped 0 bases and J dropped 11 bases, with 12 bases sitting between them. The CDR3 length is 13 residues. Germline lookup yields CDR1 SGHRS and CDR2 YFSETQ. The CDR3 DNA reads as TGCGCCAGCAGCTTGGAATTTCGGACAAAGCAGTTCTTC. Its protein product is CASSLEFRTKQFF.

The rearrangement joins TRBV5-4 to TRBJ2-3; D gene unclear. This CDR3 contains 15 residues. Trimming left V 1 base short and J 4 bases short, with 13 bases between. Germline CDR1 SGHNT, CDR2 YYREEE (reference sequence). The CDR3 loop is CASSLRSSRADTQYF. The CDR3 DNA reads as TGTGCCAGCAGCTTGCGGTCATCAAGGGCAGATACGCAGTATTTT.

This chain's CDR3 is CASSWTLSAAGGYGYTF. DNA of the CDR3: TGTGCCAGCAGCTGGACCCTATCGGCCGCAGGGGGCTATGGCTACACCTTC. The chain couples TRBV11-2 to TRBJ1-2, with 7 bases lining up with TRBD1. The germline gives CDR1 SGHAT, CDR2 FQNNGV. There are 17 residues in the CDR3. Germline trimming cut 4 bases from V and 4 bases from J; bases unmatched to any gene: 15.

J is TRBJ2-3 and V is TRBV9; D may match TRBD1 or TRBD2 (5 bases each). The length of the CDR3 is 15 residues. Germline loops: CDR1 SGDLS, CDR2 YYNGEE. The V gene lost 9 bases and the J gene lost 1 base, with 18 bases spanning the gap. CDR3: CATAPGPTRTDTQYF. Here the CDR3 DNA reads TGTGCCACCGCTCCGGGACCCACCCGCACAGATACGCAGTATTTT.

The chain combines TRBV4-1 with TRBJ2-7; 14 bases line up with TRBD2. V lost 1 base, J lost 7 bases, and 9 bases stayed unmatched. Germline V gives CDR1 MGHRA, CDR2 YSYEKL. This CDR3 spans 17 amino acids. CDR3 sequence: CASSQGPGLAGVREQYF. The CDR3 nucleotides are TGCGCCAGCAGCCAAGGTCCGGGACTAGCGGGAGTAAGGGAGCAGTACTTC.

Turning to this clone: Other DNA sequences in the sample encode the same CDR3. This chain links TRBV7-2 with TRBJ2-1; D gene unclear. V was clipped by 1 base and J by 4 bases, with 5 bases between them. CDR3 size: 13 residues. The germline V gene encodes CDR1 SGHTA and CDR2 FQGNSA. As DNA, the CDR3 is TGTGCCAGCAGCTTAGGGCGATACAATGAGCAGTTCTTC. Translation: CASSLGRYNEQFF.

V and J are TRBV28 and TRBJ2-7; 7 bases map to TRBD2. Losses at the gene ends were 3 bases for V and 1 base for J; bases not matched to a gene: 6. Germline V gene lookup returns CDR1 MDHEN and CDR2 SYDVKM. This CDR3 has 15 amino acids. The CDR3, as DNA: TGTGCCAGCAGTTTTCGCGGGAGTTTGTCCTACGAGCAGTACTTC. This translates into CASSFRGSLSYEQYF.

The chain has TRBV27 and TRBJ2-2; the match to TRBD1 covers 7 bases. V lost 2 bases to trimming and J lost 6 bases; unmatched junction nucleotides: 9. The germline V gene has CDR1 MNHEY and CDR2 SMNVEV (reference sequence). The CDR3 has 16 amino acids. The chain's CDR3 is CASSLVDRAYPGELFF. DNA of the CDR3: TGTGCCAGCAGTTTAGTTGACAGGGCGTACCCCGGGGAGCTGTTTTTT.

The chain has TRBV5-6 and TRBJ1-4, with 7 bases that match TRBD1. The germline V gene encodes CDR1 SGHDT and CDR2 YYEEEE. The CDR3 runs 14 residues. The V segment lost 6 bases and the J segment 7 bases; nucleotides outside the gene matches: 9. The CDR3 is CASTTGDLGEKLFF. For the CDR3, the DNA is TGTGCCAGCACCACAGGGGATTTAGGTGAAAAACTGTTTTTT.

The DNA for the CDR3 is TGTGCCTGGAGAGCATGGGACAGGCAAGAGACCCAGTACTTC. It translates to CAWRAWDRQETQYF. The gene calls are TRBV30 and TRBJ2-5; 8 positions agree with TRBD1. The germline V gene encodes CDR1 GTSNPN and CDR2 SVGIG (reference sequence). Germline trimming cut 3 bases from V and 2 bases from J; bases unmatched to any gene: 5. This CDR3 region has 14 residues.

Here the CDR3 reads CASARQGTTDTQYF. DNA of the CDR3: TGTGCCAGCGCAAGACAGGGAACCACAGATACGCAGTATTTT. This sequence joins TRBV9 and TRBJ2-3, with TRBD1 matching 7 bases. The trim removed 7 bases at V and 2 bases at J, leaving 7 bases unmatched. Germline loops: CDR1 SGDLS, CDR2 YYNGEE. The CDR3 has 14 residues. The variable domain in full, with the rest retrieved from reference TRBV9 and TRBJ2-3, is DSGVTQTPKHLITATGQRVTLRCSPRSGDLSVYWYQQSLDQGLQFLIQYYNGEERAKGNILERFSAQQFPDLHSELNLSSLELGDSALYFCASARQGTTDTQYFGPGTRLTVL.

This clone was picked up one time. This rearrangement joins TRBV2 to TRBJ2-2; 8 nucleotides line up with TRBD2. V lost 7 bases, J lost 5 bases, and 9 bases stayed unmatched. This CDR3 comprises 15 residues. Germline CDR1 is SNHLY and CDR2 is FYNNEI. In nucleotides, the CDR3 is TGTGCCAGCATCCCTAGGACGGGAGGGACCGGGGAGCTGTTTTTT. It yields the protein CASIPRTGGTGELFF.